This TCR beta chain is drawn from a study of CD8 T cells in Susac syndrome. Across the study: Among sequenced Susac syndrome patients, roughly six had active disease and 8 or 9 were in remission.

V was cut by 10 bases and J by 5 bases, with 18 bases left in between. The germline V gene encodes CDR1 MRHNA and CDR2 SNTAGT. The CDR3 sequence is 14 residues long. Reverse transcription used roughly 0.5 to 1 ug RNA and random hexamers. TCRdb used MiXCR to reprocess the immunoSEQ multiplex PCR reads, holding one entry per CDR3 protein. The data contain approximately 87,000 distinct CDR3 sequences, approximately 96% of them singletons. Isolation of CD8+ and CD4+ T cells was performed negatively, whereas enrichment of TEMRA cells was done by FACS. The rearrangement joins TRBV6-4 to TRBJ2-1; TRBD2 is a possible D gene (5 bases). The sequenced material came from CD8+ T cells from PBMCs. This receptor was identified in a human donor with Susac syndrome. The CDR3, as DNA: TGTGCCATCCCCAGCGGAGGTATCAACAATGAGCAGTTCTTC. Translating gives CAIPSGGINNEQFF.